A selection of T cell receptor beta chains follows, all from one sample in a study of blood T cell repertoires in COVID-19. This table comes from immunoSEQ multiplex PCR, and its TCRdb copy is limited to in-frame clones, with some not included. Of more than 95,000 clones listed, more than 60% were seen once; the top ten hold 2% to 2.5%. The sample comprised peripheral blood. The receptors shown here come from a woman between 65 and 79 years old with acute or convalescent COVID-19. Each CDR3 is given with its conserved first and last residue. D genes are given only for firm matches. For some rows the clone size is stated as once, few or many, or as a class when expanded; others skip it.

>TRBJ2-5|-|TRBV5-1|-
CASSRGGGLQETQYF
TGCGCCAGCTCGAGAGGTGGAGGACTCCAAGAGACCCAGTACTTC
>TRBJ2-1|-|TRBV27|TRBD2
CASSSGTSVFNEQFF
TGTGCCAGCAGCTCCGGGACTAGCGTCTTCAATGAGCAGTTCTTC
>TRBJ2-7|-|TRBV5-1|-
CASSSRGYEQYF
TGCGCCAGCAGCTCTAGGGGGTACGAGCAGTACTTC
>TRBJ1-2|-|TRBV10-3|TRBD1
CAISPDGDRGHGYTF
TGTGCCATCAGTCCTGATGGGGACAGGGGGCATGGCTACACCTTC
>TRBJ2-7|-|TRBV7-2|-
CASSLAGGTDTYEQYF
TGTGCCAGCAGCTTAGCAGGGGGGACAGACACCTACGAGCAGTACTTC
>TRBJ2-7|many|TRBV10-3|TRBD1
CAISDPGQGGYEQYF
TGTGCCATCAGTGACCCCGGACAGGGTGGCTACGAGCAGTACTTC
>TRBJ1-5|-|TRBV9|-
CASSVAGDQPQHF
TGTGCCAGCAGCGTAGCCGGAGATCAGCCCCAGCATTTT
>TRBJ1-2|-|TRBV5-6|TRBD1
CASSLGQVNGYTF
TGTGCCAGCAGCTTAGGACAGGTTAATGGCTACACCTTC
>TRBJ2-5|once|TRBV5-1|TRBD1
CASSPPGTGKETQYF
TGCGCCAGCAGCCCTCCGGGGACAGGGAAAGAGACCCAGTACTTC
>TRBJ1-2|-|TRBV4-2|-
CASSQDRTFFYGYTF
TGTGCCAGCAGCCAAGATCGTACTTTCTTCTATGGCTACACCTTC
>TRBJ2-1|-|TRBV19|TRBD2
CASSPTSAHNEQFF
TGTGCCAGTAGTCCCACTAGCGCTCACAATGAGCAGTTCTTC
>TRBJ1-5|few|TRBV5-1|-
CASSLSQGPNQPQHF
TGCGCCAGCAGCTTATCACAGGGACCGAATCAGCCCCAGCATTTT
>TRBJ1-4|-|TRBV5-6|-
CASSRFGSNEKLFF
TGTGCCAGCAGCCGATTCGGTTCTAATGAAAAACTGTTTTTT
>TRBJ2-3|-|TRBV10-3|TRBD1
CAITPDRAGTDTQYF
TGTGCCATCACTCCGGACAGGGCCGGCACAGATACGCAGTATTTT
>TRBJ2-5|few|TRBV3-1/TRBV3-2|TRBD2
CASSHLAGQETQYF
TGTGCCAGCAGCCATCTAGCGGGGCAAGAGACCCAGTACTTC
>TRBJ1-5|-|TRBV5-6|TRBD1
CASSVLDRENQPQHF
TGTGCCAGCAGTGTTCTCGACAGGGAAAATCAGCCCCAGCATTTT
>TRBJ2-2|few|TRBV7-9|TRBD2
CASSSTSGVNTGELFF
TGTGCCAGCAGCTCTACTAGCGGGGTGAACACCGGGGAGCTGTTTTTT
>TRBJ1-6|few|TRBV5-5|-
CASSLDASSYNSPLHF
TGTGCCAGCAGCTTGGACGCGAGCTCCTATAATTCACCCCTCCACTTT
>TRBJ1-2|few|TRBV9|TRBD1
CASSVGPVGTGDVNYGYTF
TGTGCCAGCAGCGTAGGACCGGTGGGGACAGGGGACGTTAACTATGGCTACACCTTC
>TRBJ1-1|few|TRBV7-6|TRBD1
CASSLRQGASIGNTEAFF
TGTGCCAGCAGCTTACGACAGGGGGCCTCTATTGGGAACACTGAAGCTTTCTTT
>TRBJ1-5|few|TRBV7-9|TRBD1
CASSPGTGDQPQHF
TGTGCCAGCAGCCCCGGGACAGGGGATCAGCCCCAGCATTTT
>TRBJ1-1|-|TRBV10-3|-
CAISERGQNTEAFF
TGTGCCATCAGTGAGAGGGGACAGAACACTGAAGCTTTCTTT
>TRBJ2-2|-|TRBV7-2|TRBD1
CASRSPGQGAGELFF
TGTGCCAGCAGAAGTCCAGGACAGGGGGCCGGGGAGCTGTTTTTT
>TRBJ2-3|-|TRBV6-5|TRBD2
CASSRSGGWVDTQYF
TGTGCCAGCAGCCGCAGCGGGGGGTGGGTAGATACGCAGTATTTT
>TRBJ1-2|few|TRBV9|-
CASSAAGQTNYGYTF
TGTGCCAGCAGCGCAGCCGGACAGACTAACTATGGCTACACCTTC
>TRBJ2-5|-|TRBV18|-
CASSPGQKETQYF
TGTGCCAGCTCACCTGGACAGAAAGAGACCCAGTACTTC
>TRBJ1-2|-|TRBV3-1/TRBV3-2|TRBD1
CASSHPSATGGKGGYTF
TGTGCCAGCAGCCACCCCTCGGCCACAGGGGGCAAGGGCGGCTACACCTTC
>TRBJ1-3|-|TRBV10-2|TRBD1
CATRPLGQSGNTIYF
TGCGCCACAAGGCCGTTGGGACAGTCAGGAAACACCATATATTTT
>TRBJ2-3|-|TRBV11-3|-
CASSFGAVGGTDTQYF
TGTGCCAGCAGCTTTGGGGCGGTAGGGGGCACAGATACGCAGTATTTT
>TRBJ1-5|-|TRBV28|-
CASSTPSQGSNQPQHF
TGTGCCAGCAGTACCCCCTCGCAGGGAAGCAATCAGCCCCAGCATTTT
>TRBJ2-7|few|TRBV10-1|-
CASSESGGRPPYEQYF
TGCGCCAGCAGTGAGTCTGGAGGGAGACCCCCCTACGAGCAGTACTTC
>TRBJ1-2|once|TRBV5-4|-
CASSPRTDRYGYTF
TGTGCCAGCAGCCCTCGGACAGACCGCTATGGCTACACCTTC
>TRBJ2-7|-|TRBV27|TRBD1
CASATTGFGEQYF
TGTGCCAGCGCGACGACAGGGTTCGGCGAGCAGTACTTC
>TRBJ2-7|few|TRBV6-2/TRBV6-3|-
CASSTRDGLGVYEQYF
TGTGCCAGCAGTACCCGAGACGGCCTCGGGGTTTACGAGCAGTACTTC
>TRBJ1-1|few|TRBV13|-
CASTLRDSRGNTEAFF
TGTGCCAGCACCCTAAGGGATTCTAGGGGAAACACTGAAGCTTTCTTT
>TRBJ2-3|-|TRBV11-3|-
CASSSSDTQYF
TGTGCCAGCAGCTCCTCAGATACGCAGTATTTT
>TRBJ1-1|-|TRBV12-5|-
CASGLVQGNTEAFF
TGTGCTAGTGGTTTGGTACAGGGGAACACTGAAGCTTTCTTT
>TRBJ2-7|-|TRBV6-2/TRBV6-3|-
CASSSGYSSYEQYF
TGTGCCAGCAGTTCGGGATATAGCTCCTACGAGCAGTACTTC
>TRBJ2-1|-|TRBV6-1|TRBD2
CASAPGLAGDRAFF
TGTGCCAGCGCCCCAGGACTAGCGGGAGATCGCGCGTTCTTC
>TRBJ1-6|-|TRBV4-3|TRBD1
CASSQEGGNSPLHF
TGCGCCAGCAGCCAAGAAGGGGGCAATTCACCCCTCCACTTT
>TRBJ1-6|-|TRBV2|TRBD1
CASSAGTGRSPLHF
TGTGCCAGCAGCGCCGGGACAGGGAGGTCACCCCTCCACTTT
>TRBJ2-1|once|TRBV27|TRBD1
CASRLGQVASSSYNEQFF
TGTGCCAGCAGGCTCGGACAGGTTGCCTCAAGCTCCTACAATGAGCAGTTCTTC
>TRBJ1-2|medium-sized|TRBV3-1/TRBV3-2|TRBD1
CASSQTTDRFNGYTF
TGTGCCAGCAGCCAAACGACGGACAGGTTCAATGGCTACACCTTC
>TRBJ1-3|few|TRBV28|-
CASILSIGGAGNTIYF
TGTGCCAGCATTCTATCAATCGGGGGAGCCGGAAACACCATATATTTT
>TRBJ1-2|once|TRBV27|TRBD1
CASSWNERQGEYTF
TGTGCCAGCAGTTGGAACGAGAGACAGGGGGAATACACCTTC
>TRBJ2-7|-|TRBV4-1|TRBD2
CASSQESLAGVEEQYF
TGCGCCAGCAGCCAAGAAAGTCTAGCGGGGGTGGAGGAGCAGTACTTC
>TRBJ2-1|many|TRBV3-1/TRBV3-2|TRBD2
CASSQAQRGEQFF
TGTGCCAGCAGCCAAGCCCAGCGGGGTGAGCAGTTCTTC
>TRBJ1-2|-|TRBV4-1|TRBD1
CASSQERQGPYGYTF
TGCGCCAGCAGCCAAGAAAGACAGGGCCCCTATGGCTACACCTTC
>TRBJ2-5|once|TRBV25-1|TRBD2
CASTASGAAGTQYF
TGTGCCAGCACCGCTAGCGGGGCAGCAGGGACCCAGTACTTC
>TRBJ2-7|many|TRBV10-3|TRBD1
CAISQGAYEQYF
TGTGCCATCAGTCAGGGGGCTTACGAGCAGTACTTC
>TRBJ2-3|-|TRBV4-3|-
CASSLSGSPTDTQYF
TGCGCCAGCAGCCTAAGCGGCTCGCCCACAGATACGCAGTATTTT
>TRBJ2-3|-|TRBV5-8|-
CASSLGQGYTDTQYF
TGTGCCAGCAGCTTGGGGCAGGGCTACACAGATACGCAGTATTTT
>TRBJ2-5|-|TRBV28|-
CASSLILIGQTQYF
TGTGCCAGCAGTCTCATACTAATAGGCCAGACCCAGTACTTC
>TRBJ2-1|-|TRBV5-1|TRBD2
CASSATGLAGGMGEQFF
TGCGCCAGCAGCGCGACGGGACTAGCGGGGGGAATGGGTGAGCAGTTCTTC
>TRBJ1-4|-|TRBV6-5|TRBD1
CASIKTGREKLFF
TGTGCCAGCATCAAGACAGGGCGCGAAAAACTGTTTTTT
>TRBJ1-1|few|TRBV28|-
CASSFGLTEAFF
TGTGCCAGCAGTTTCGGACTAACTGAAGCTTTCTTT
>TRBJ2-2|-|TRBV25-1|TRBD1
CASSATGLNTGELFF
TGTGCCAGCAGTGCGACAGGGCTCAACACCGGGGAGCTGTTTTTT
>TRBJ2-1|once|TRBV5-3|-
CARSLVQGNEQFF
TGTGCCAGAAGCTTGGTCCAGGGCAATGAGCAGTTCTTC
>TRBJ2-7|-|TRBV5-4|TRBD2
CASSLSGLAGSYEQYF
TGTGCCAGCAGCTTATCGGGACTAGCGGGGTCCTACGAGCAGTACTTC
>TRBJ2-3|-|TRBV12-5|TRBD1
CASGAGTGGFTDTQYF
TGTGCTAGTGGTGCGGGGACAGGGGGCTTCACAGATACGCAGTATTTT